This paragraph reports one T cell receptor beta chain. The antigen remains undetermined. These data belong to a study of Siglec-9 on CD8 T cells in melanoma. Whole-study findings and limits: An effector memory CD8+ subset marked by Siglec-9 reportedly appeared to gather in melanoma.

CDR3 length: 15 amino acids. V shed 2 bases and J 5 bases; nucleotides not matched to a gene: 7. CDR1 SGHRS and CDR2 YFSETQ come from the germline V gene. TCRdb's copy holds only in-frame clones and misses some; the assay was immunoSEQ multiplex PCR. In the table there are 25,000 to 30,000 clones, 80% of which are singletons. The sequenced material came from Siglec-9- CD8+ T cells sorted from blood. The V call is TRBV5-1, the J call TRBJ2-5, with TRBD1 identical over 9 bases. This clonotype was sampled from a human donor in good health. CDR3 nucleotides: TGCGCCAGCAGCTTAGGGGACAGGGCATTGGAGACCCAGTACTTC. This sequence encodes CASSLGDRALETQYF.